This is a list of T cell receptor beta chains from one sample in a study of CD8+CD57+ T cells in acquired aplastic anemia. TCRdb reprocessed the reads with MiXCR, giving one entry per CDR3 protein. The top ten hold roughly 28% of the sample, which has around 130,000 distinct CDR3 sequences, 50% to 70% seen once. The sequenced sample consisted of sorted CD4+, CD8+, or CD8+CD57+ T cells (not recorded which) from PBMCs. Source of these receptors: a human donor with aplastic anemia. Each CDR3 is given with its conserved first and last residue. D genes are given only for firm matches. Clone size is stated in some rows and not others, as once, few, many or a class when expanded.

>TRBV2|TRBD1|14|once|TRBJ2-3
TGTGCCAGCAGGGTCGGGACAGAGACAGATACGCAGTATTTT
CASRVGTETDTQYF
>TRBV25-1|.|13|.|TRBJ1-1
TGTGCCAGCAGTGGATCTTCGAACACTGAAGCTTTCTTT
CASSGSSNTEAFF
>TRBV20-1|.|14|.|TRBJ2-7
TGCAGTGCTAGAGTAGCCGGGGGGCAGGGAGAGCAGTACTTC
CSARVAGGQGEQYF
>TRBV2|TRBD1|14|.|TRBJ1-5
TGTGCCAGCAGTCAAGGGACAGCCTATCAGCCCCAGCATTTT
CASSQGTAYQPQHF
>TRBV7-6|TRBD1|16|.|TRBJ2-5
TGTGCCAGCAGCCCCTACCGGACAGGGGGCCGGGAGACCCAGTACTTC
CASSPYRTGGRETQYF
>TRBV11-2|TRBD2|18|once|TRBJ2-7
TGTGCCAGCAGCAACCCGACTCGGACTAGCGGGAGGGGCTACGAGCAGTACTTC
CASSNPTRTSGRGYEQYF
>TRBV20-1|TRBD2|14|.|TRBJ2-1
TGCAGTGCCCCTAGCGGGAGGGCCCCGAATGAGCAGTTCTTC
CSAPSGRAPNEQFF
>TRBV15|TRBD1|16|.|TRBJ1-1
TGTGCCACCGGATCCACGCGGACAGGTATGAGCACTGAAGCTTTCTTT
CATGSTRTGMSTEAFF
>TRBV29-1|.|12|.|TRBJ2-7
TGCAGTATCCGGGACAACTCCTACGAGCAGTACTTC
CSIRDNSYEQYF
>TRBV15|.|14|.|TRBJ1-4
TGTGCCACCAATATGGGGGCAACTAATGAAAAACTGTCTTTT
CATNMGATNEKLSF
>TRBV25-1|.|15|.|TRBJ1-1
TGTGCCAGCAGTGACCGAGACACTCGGGGCACTGAAGCTTTCTTT
CASSDRDTRGTEAFF
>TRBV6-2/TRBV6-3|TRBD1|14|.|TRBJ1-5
TGTGCCAGCAAAGGTGCAGGGGGCAGTCAGCCCCAGCATTTT
CASKGAGGSQPQHF
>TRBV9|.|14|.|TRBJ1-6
TGTGCCAGCAGCGTATCCAGAACCTATTCACCCCTCCACTTT
CASSVSRTYSPLHF
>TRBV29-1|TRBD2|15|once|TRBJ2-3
TGCAGCGTTAATGGACTAGCGGCACACACAGATACGCAGTATTTT
CSVNGLAAHTDTQYF
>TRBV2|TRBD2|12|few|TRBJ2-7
TGTGCCAGCAGGATAGCGGGTTCCGAGCAGTACTTC
CASRIAGSEQYF
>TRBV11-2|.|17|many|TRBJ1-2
TGTGCCAGCAGCTTATTGCCACAGGGCCTGGTTGGCTATGGCTACACCTTC
CASSLLPQGLVGYGYTF
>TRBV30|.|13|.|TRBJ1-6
TGTGCCTGGAGTGTGGGGGGAATCTCACCCCTCCACTTT
CAWSVGGISPLHF
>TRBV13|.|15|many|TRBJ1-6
TGTGCCAGCAGCCCCCCCGGGGATTATAATTCACCCCTCCACTTT
CASSPPGDYNSPLHF
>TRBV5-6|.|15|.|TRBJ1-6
TGTGCCAGCAGCCCCCGTGGCAGGGATAATTCACCCCTCCACTTT
CASSPRGRDNSPLHF
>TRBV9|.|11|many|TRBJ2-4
TGTGCCAGCGGAGGGGGAAACATTCAGTACTTC
CASGGGNIQYF
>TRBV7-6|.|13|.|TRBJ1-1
TGTGCCAGCAGCCCGGACATTAACACTGAAGCTTTCTTT
CASSPDINTEAFF
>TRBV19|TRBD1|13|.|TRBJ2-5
TGTGCCAGTAGCCAGACAGGGCCGGAGACCCAGTACTTC
CASSQTGPETQYF
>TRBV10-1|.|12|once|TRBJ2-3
TGCGCCAGCATCGCAGACACAGATACGCAGTATTTT
CASIADTDTQYF
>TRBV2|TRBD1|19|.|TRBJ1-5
TGTGCCAGCAGTGAAGGGGGACAGGGCCAAATCCCTAGCAATCAGCCCCAGCATTTT
CASSEGGQGQIPSNQPQHF
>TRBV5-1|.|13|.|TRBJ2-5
TGCGCCAGCAGCCCGAGGGCCCAAGAGACCCAGTACTTC
CASSPRAQETQYF
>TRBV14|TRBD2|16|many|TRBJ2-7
TGTGCCAGCAGCCAAGTCTCGGGACTAGCGGGAGGTGAGCAGTACTTC
CASSQVSGLAGGEQYF
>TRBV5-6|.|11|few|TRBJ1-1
TGTGCCAGCAGCTTGGGGACACGCGCTTTCTTT
CASSLGTRAFF
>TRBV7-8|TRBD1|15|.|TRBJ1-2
TGTGCCAGCAGCCAGCGGACAGGAGGGAACTATGGCTACACCTTC
CASSQRTGGNYGYTF
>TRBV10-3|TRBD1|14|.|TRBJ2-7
TGTGCCATCAGTGACTACGACAGGGTCAGCGAGCAGTACTTC
CAISDYDRVSEQYF
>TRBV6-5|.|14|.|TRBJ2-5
TGTGCCAGCAGTTACTCGAAGGGAGAAGGGACCCAGTACTTC
CASSYSKGEGTQYF
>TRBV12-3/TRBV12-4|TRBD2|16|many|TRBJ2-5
TGTGCCAGCAGTTTCGGGCTAGCGGGCACCCAAGAGACCCAGTACTTC
CASSFGLAGTQETQYF
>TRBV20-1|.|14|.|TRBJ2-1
TGCAGTGTTCAAGACCGGCGTTCCTACAATGAGCAGTTCTTC
CSVQDRRSYNEQFF
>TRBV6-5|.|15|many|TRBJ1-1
TGTGCCAGCAGTTACTCGAGGGACGGATACACTGAAGCTTTCTTT
CASSYSRDGYTEAFF
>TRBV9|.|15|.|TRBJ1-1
TGTGCCAGCAGCGTAGAGGGCAGGGGTTACGCTGAAGCTTTCTTT
CASSVEGRGYAEAFF
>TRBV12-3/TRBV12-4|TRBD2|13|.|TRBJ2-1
TGTGCCAGCACCCCGGGGGGGCCCAATAAGCAGTTCTTC
CASTPGGPNKQFF
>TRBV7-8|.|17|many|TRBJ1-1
TGTGCCAGCAGCCAGCCCCGTGTCTCAGGTTCGGGCACTGAAGCTTTCTTT
CASSQPRVSGSGTEAFF
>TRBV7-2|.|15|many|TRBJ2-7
TGTGCCAGCAGCTTATGGATGAATAGCGAGGACGAGCAGTACTTC
CASSLWMNSEDEQYF
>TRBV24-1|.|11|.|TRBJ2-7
TGTGCCACCAGTAATGGGGAGGAGCAGTACTTC
CATSNGEEQYF
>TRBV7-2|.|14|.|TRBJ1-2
TGTGCCAGCAGCCCCCCCGCAGCTAACTATGGCTACACCTTC
CASSPPAANYGYTF
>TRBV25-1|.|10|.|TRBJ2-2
TGTGCCACCCCCCCAGGGGAGCTGTTTTTT
CATPPGELFF
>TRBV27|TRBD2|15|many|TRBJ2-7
TGTGCCAGCAGCCCAGGGAGCGGGAGGGTCGACGAGCAGTACTTC
CASSPGSGRVDEQYF
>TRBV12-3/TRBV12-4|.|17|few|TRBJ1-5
TGTGCCAGCAGTTTTCAAAGGACACAACGGAATTATCAGCCCCAGCATTTT
CASSFQRTQRNYQPQHF